Here is one T cell receptor (beta chain) with its context. Germline V gene data show CDR1 as MNHEY and CDR2 as SVGEGT. V was pared by 0 bases and J by 2 bases, with 11 bases between. This CDR3 has 16 residues. This record comes from a study of blood T cell repertoires in COVID-19. The protocol was immunoSEQ multiplex PCR, while the TCRdb copy is restricted to in-frame clones and leaves out a portion. Of 250,000 to 300,000 clones in the sample, around 90% were seen once. The sequenced material came from peripheral blood. This TCR was recovered from a woman aged 45-60 years who had recovered from COVID-19. The chain is built from TRBV6-2 or TRBV6-3 and TRBJ2-1; a possible D gene is TRBD2 (6 bases). DNA of the CDR3: TGTGCCAGCAGTTACTCGAGCCCGGGGGCCTACAATGAGCAGTTCTTC. It specifies CASSYSSPGAYNEQFF.